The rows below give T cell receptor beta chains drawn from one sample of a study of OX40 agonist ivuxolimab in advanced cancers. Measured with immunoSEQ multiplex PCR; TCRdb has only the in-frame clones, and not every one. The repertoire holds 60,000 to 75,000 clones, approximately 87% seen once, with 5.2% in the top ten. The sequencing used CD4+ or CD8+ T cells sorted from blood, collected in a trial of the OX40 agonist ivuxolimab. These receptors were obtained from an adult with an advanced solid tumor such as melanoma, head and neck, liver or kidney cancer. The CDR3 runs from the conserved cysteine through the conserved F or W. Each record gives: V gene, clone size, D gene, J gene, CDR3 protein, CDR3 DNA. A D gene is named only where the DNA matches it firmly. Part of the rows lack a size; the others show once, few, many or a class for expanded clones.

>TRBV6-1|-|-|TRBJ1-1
CASREYVNTEAFF
TGTGCCAGCAGAGAATACGTGAACACTGAAGCTTTCTTT
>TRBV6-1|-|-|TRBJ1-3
CASRTTQASGNTIYF
TGTGCCAGCAGGACGACCCAAGCCTCTGGAAACACCATATATTTT
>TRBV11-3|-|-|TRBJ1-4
CASSSVEGGLGEKLFF
TGTGCCAGCAGCTCCGTAGAGGGCGGCCTGGGTGAAAAACTGTTTTTT
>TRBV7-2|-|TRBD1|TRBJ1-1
CASSLRTGDLLNTEAFF
TGTGCCAGCAGCTTAAGGACAGGGGACCTGTTGAACACTGAAGCTTTCTTT
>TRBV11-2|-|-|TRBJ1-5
CASSLGPNQPQHF
TGTGCCAGCAGCTTAGGGCCGAATCAGCCCCAGCATTTT
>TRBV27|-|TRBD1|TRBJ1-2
CASSRNRGEGGYTF
TGTGCCAGCAGCCGAAACAGGGGAGAGGGTGGCTACACCTTC
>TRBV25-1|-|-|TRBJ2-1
CASRRPGLTYNEQFF
TGTGCCAGCAGACGACCGGGACTCACTTACAATGAGCAGTTCTTC
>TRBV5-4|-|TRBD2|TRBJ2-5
CASNSGGAKVLETQYF
TGTGCCAGCAATAGCGGGGGGGCTAAAGTCTTAGAGACCCAGTACTTC
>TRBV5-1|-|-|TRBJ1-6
CASSLERDSPLHF
TGCGCCAGCAGCTTGGAACGGGATTCACCCCTCCACTTT
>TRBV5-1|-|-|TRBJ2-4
CASSPGGLAKNIQYF
TGCGCCAGCAGCCCCGGGGGGCTAGCCAAAAACATTCAGTACTTC
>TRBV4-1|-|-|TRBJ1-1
CASSQEYLRREDTEAFF
TGCGCCAGCAGCCAAGAATACCTGAGACGGGAAGACACTGAAGCTTTCTTT
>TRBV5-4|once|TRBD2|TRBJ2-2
CASSPGLSNTGELFF
TGTGCCAGCAGCCCGGGACTATCGAACACCGGGGAGCTGTTTTTT
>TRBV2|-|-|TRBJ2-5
CASRMGGETQYF
TGTGCCAGTCGTATGGGGGGTGAGACCCAGTACTTC
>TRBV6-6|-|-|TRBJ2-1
CAISEVAGSEQFF
TGTGCCATCAGTGAGGTGGCGGGATCTGAGCAGTTCTTC
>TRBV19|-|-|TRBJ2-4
CASSMATAYRTYF
TGTGCCAGTAGTATGGCGACAGCCTATCGTACGTACTTC
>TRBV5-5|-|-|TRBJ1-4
CASSLEGLSTNEKLFF
TGTGCCAGCAGCTTGGAAGGGCTTTCAACTAATGAAAAACTGTTTTTT
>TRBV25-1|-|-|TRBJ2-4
CASSELGGSRNIQYF
TGTGCCAGCAGTGAATTAGGGGGGTCGAGGAACATTCAGTACTTC
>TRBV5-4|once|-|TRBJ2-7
CASSWRQGPSSYEQYF
TGTGCCAGCAGCTGGAGGCAGGGGCCTTCATCCTACGAGCAGTACTTC
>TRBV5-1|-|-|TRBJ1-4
CASGTGLGEKLFF
TGCGCCAGCGGAACAGGGTTAGGTGAAAAACTGTTTTTT
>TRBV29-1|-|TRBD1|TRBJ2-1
CSVEGQAHAGGALDEQFF
TGCAGCGTCGAGGGACAGGCTCACGCAGGAGGTGCTCTGGATGAGCAGTTCTTC
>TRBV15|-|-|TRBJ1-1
CATSRSTKNTEAFF
TGTGCCACCAGCAGATCTACCAAAAACACTGAAGCTTTCTTT
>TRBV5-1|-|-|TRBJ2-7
CASSSGQTYEQYF
TGCGCCAGCAGCTCCGGACAGACCTACGAGCAGTACTTC
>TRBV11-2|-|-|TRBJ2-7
CASSLGSVGTYEQYF
TGTGCCAGCAGCTTAGGCTCCGTCGGGACCTACGAGCAGTACTTC
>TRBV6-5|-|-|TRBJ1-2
CASSKEGRAGYTF
TGTGCCAGCAGCAAGGAAGGCCGGGCCGGCTACACCTTC
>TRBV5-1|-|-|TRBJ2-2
CASSSQGGPRGTGELFF
TGCGCCAGCAGCTCCCAGGGGGGGCCTAGAGGCACCGGGGAGCTGTTTTTT
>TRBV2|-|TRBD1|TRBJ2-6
CASSTDRGTGANVLTF
TGTGCCAGCTCAACAGACAGGGGGACTGGGGCCAACGTCCTGACTTTC
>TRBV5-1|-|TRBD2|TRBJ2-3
CASSPVTPGRDTQYF
TGCGCCAGCAGCCCCGTAACCCCCGGGAGGGATACGCAGTATTTT
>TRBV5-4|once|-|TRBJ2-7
CASSLQQQSYEQYF
TGTGCCAGCAGCTTGCAACAGCAGTCCTACGAGCAGTACTTC
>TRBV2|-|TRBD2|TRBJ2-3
CASSPGTSGRSLSTDTQYF
TGTGCCAGCAGTCCCGGGACTAGCGGGAGGTCGCTTAGCACAGATACGCAGTATTTT
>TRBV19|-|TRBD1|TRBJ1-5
CASSIRGPAGDRGTNQPQHF
TGTGCCAGTAGTATTAGGGGACCTGCCGGGGACAGGGGCACCAATCAGCCCCAGCATTTT
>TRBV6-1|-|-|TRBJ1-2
CASSETGRDGYTF
TGTGCCAGCAGTGAAACGGGTAGGGATGGCTACACCTTC
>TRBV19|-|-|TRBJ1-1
CASSIRAENTEAFF
TGTGCCAGTAGTATCAGGGCAGAGAACACTGAAGCTTTCTTT
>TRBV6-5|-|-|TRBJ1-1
CASSPTDSEAFF
TGTGCCAGCAGTCCCACGGATTCCGAAGCTTTCTTT
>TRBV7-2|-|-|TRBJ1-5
CASSLGDTQPQHF
TGTGCCAGCAGCTTAGGGGATACTCAGCCCCAGCATTTT
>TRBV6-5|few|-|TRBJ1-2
CASSSSGPFYGYTF
TGTGCCAGCAGCTCTAGCGGGCCCTTCTATGGCTACACCTTC
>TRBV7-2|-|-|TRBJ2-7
CASSLVVGTVSSYEQYF
TGTGCCAGCAGCTTAGTAGTGGGGACGGTAAGCTCCTACGAGCAGTACTTC
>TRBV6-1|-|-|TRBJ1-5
CASMIYSNQPQHF
TGTGCCTCCATGATTTATAGCAATCAGCCCCAGCATTTT
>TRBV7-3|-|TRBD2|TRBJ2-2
CASSLRRRGTSGTLNTGELFF
TGTGCCAGCAGCTTACGTAGACGCGGGACTAGCGGTACTTTGAACACCGGGGAGCTGTTTTTT
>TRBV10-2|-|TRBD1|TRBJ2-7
CASSGQVSYEQYF
TGCGCCAGCAGCGGACAGGTATCCTACGAGCAGTACTTC
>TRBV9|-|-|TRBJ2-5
CASSVGLEGETQYF
TGTGCCAGCAGCGTGGGACTGGAAGGAGAGACCCAGTACTTC
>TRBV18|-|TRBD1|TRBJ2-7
CASSPRTGRYEQYF
TGTGCCAGCTCACCACGGACAGGGAGGTACGAGCAGTACTTC
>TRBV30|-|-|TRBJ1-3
CAWSGGNTIYF
TGTGCCTGGTCTGGGGGGAACACCATATATTTT
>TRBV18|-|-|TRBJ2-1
CASSPINPTANEQFF
TGTGCCAGCTCACCTATTAACCCGACAGCAAATGAGCAGTTCTTC
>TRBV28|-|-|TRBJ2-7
CASSFASSGSYEQYF
TGTGCCAGCAGTTTCGCGAGTAGCGGCTCCTACGAGCAGTACTTC
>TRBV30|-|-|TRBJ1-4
CASPGRGTNEKLFF
TGTGCCTCCCCGGGGCGGGGGACTAATGAAAAACTGTTTTTT
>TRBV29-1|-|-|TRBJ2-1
CSGRGGVNEQFF
TGCAGCGGGAGGGGGGGAGTGAATGAGCAGTTCTTC
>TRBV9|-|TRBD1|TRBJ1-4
CASSVGGQVGDEKLFF
TGTGCCAGCAGCGTAGGGGGACAGGTTGGAGATGAAAAACTGTTTTTT
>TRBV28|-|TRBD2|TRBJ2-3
CASLLRLAGRKDTQYF
TGTGCCAGCCTACTTCGACTAGCTGGCAGGAAGGATACGCAGTATTTT
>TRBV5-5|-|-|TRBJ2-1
CASSLRLERDEQFF
TGTGCCAGCAGCTTGAGACTAGAGCGGGATGAGCAGTTCTTC
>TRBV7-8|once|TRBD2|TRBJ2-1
CASSRTWTSLDEQFF
TGTGCCAGCAGCCGAACCTGGACTAGCCTGGATGAGCAGTTCTTC
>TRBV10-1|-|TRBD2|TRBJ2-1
CASSVLAGGRNEQFF
TGCGCCAGCAGCGTACTAGCGGGAGGGCGAAATGAGCAGTTCTTC
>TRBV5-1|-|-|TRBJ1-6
CASSLARRGDSPLHF
TGCGCCAGCAGCTTGGCTCGGCGGGGGGATTCACCCCTCCACTTT
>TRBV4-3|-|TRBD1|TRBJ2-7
CASSQESRGYEQYF
TGCGCCAGCAGCCAAGAATCCAGGGGGTACGAGCAGTACTTC
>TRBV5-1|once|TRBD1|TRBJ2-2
CASMRRQGAGELFF
TGCGCCAGCATGCGGCGACAGGGGGCCGGGGAGCTGTTTTTT
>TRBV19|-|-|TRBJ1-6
CASSIGQGANSPLHF
TGTGCCAGTAGTATAGGACAAGGAGCGAATTCACCCCTCCACTTT
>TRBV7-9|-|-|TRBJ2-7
CASSLAPGTGNYEQYF
TGTGCCAGCAGCTTAGCCCCAGGGACGGGGAACTACGAGCAGTACTTC